The clone carrying this T cell receptor (beta chain) was recorded only once. The sample is drawn from a study of control samples from healthy donors and cancer patients. With V trimmed by 6 bases and J by 2 bases, 7 bases remained unmatched. The CDR3 has 14 amino acids. From germline, CDR1 is SGHRS and CDR2 YFSETQ. TCRdb's copy holds only in-frame clones and misses some; the assay was immunoSEQ multiplex PCR. The sample gives some 110,000 clones, around nine tenths of which show up once; around 2.5% is in the top ten. The source is a woman between 65 and 79 years old in good health. The material sequenced was blood. This chain uses TRBV5-1 with TRBJ1-2, with 7 nucleotides matching TRBD1. In DNA, the CDR3 is TGCGCCAGCACCGACAGGGACGACAACTATGGCTACACCTTC. The encoded protein is CASTDRDDNYGYTF.